These T cell receptor beta chains were read from a single sample in a study of vaccination and CD4 T cells after COVID-19. One entry per CDR3 protein results from TCRdb running MiXCR on the PCR reads. The data hold tens of thousands of distinct CDR3 sequences, with about 40% observed a single time. No antigen is known for these receptors. Sequencing was performed on CD4+ T cells from blood, cultured in vitro, taken about 7 months after SARS-CoV-2 vaccination. These receptor sequences come from a human donor who had recovered from COVID-19. Each CDR3 is given with its conserved first and last residue. Fields, in order: J gene, V gene, clone size, D gene, CDR3 DNA, CDR3 protein. A D gene is named only where the DNA matches it firmly. Clone size is given for some rows only: seen once, a few or many times, or a class if the clone is expanded.

TRBJ1-2 | TRBV5-1 | NA | TRBD1 | TGCGCCAGCAGCTTGACAGGGGGTAACTATGGCTACACCTTC | CASSLTGGNYGYTF
TRBJ1-5 | TRBV28 | NA | NA | TGTGCCAGCAGTTTATATCGACACCCCAGCAATCAGCCCCAGCATTTT | CASSLYRHPSNQPQHF
TRBJ2-7 | TRBV2 | NA | NA | TGTGCCAGCAGACCGGGACTCTCCCCTTCCTACGAGCAGTACTTC | CASRPGLSPSYEQYF
TRBJ2-7 | TRBV6-5 | few | TRBD1 | TGTGCCAGCAGTTACGACAGGGCTGGTGCCTACGAGCAGTACTTC | CASSYDRAGAYEQYF
TRBJ2-7 | TRBV7-6 | NA | NA | TGTGCCAGCAGCTTAGTACAGGGAGTGGACGAGCAGTACTTC | CASSLVQGVDEQYF
TRBJ2-7 | TRBV20-1 | few | TRBD2 | TGCAGTGCGGGGCTAGCGGGATCCTACGAGCAGTACTTC | CSAGLAGSYEQYF
TRBJ2-5 | TRBV20-1 | NA | NA | TGCAGTGCTACGAGTCTTGGTTTGGGGACCCAGTACTTC | CSATSLGLGTQYF
TRBJ2-7 | TRBV7-3 | few | TRBD1 | TGTGCCAGCAGCTTGGCCGGGACAGGGGGCTACGAGCAGTACTTC | CASSLAGTGGYEQYF
TRBJ2-5 | TRBV20-1 | few | TRBD2 | TGCAGTGCCATCGGACTAGCGGGCTGGGGGGCGGAGACCCAGTACTTC | CSAIGLAGWGAETQYF
TRBJ2-7 | TRBV24-1 | NA | NA | TGTGCCACCAGTGATGGAAATGGACGGGGGATCTACGAGCAGTACTTC | CATSDGNGRGIYEQYF
TRBJ2-5 | TRBV7-6 | few | TRBD2 | TGTGCTAGCAGCCCCGGACTAGCGAGAGAGACCCAGTACTTC | CASSPGLARETQYF
TRBJ2-7 | TRBV20-1 | few | NA | TGCAGTGCCCCTCCGGGCCAGGCCCCGTACGAGCAGTACTTC | CSAPPGQAPYEQYF
TRBJ1-5 | TRBV20-1 | medium-sized | NA | TGCAGTGCTAGAGCCCTAGCGGGGGGTCAGCCCCAGCATTTT | CSARALAGGQPQHF
TRBJ2-5 | TRBV4-1 | NA | TRBD2 | TGCGCCAGCAGCCAGTTCGGGGGGGCGGTGATCCAAGAGACCCAGTACTTC | CASSQFGGAVIQETQYF
TRBJ2-3 | TRBV6-1 | few | NA | TGTGCCAGCAAAGCAGATACGCAGTATTTT | CASKADTQYF
TRBJ2-5 | TRBV7-2 | few | TRBD2 | TGTGCCAGCAGCTTCAGCGGGAGTGAGGAGACCCAGTACTTC | CASSFSGSEETQYF
TRBJ2-3 | TRBV15 | NA | TRBD2 | TGTGCCACCAGCAGAGATCCTAGGGCGGGAGGGCCAGATACGCAGTATTTT | CATSRDPRAGGPDTQYF
TRBJ1-2 | TRBV6-1 | NA | NA | TGTGCCAGCAGTGAAGCGTGGGGGCAGTTGAACTATGGCTACACCTTC | CASSEAWGQLNYGYTF
TRBJ1-5 | TRBV6-2/TRBV6-3 | few | NA | TGTGCCAGCAGTTACCCGACAGGAACAGGGTATAGCAATCAGCCCCAGCATTTT | CASSYPTGTGYSNQPQHF
TRBJ2-5 | TRBV6-1 | NA | NA | TGTGCCAGCAGTGAAGCACTTACTCAGGAGACCCAGTACTTC | CASSEALTQETQYF
TRBJ2-1 | TRBV6-5 | once | TRBD2 | TGTGCCAGCAGTTACTCGGGACTAGAGGGGGGTGAGCAGTTCTTC | CASSYSGLEGGEQFF
TRBJ1-5 | TRBV19 | NA | NA | TGTGCCAGTAGTATACGTGGGGTGGGCTATAGCAATCAGCCCCAGCATTTT | CASSIRGVGYSNQPQHF
TRBJ1-1 | TRBV5-1 | NA | TRBD1 | TGCGCCAGCAGCGTACAGGGGACCCCTGAAGCTTTCTTT | CASSVQGTPEAFF
TRBJ1-1 | TRBV19 | NA | NA | TGTGCCAGTAGTCCCGGTGGGGCTGAAGCTTTCTTT | CASSPGGAEAFF
TRBJ1-5 | TRBV2 | NA | NA | TGTGCCAGCAGTACGAATAAACGGCCCCAGCATTTT | CASSTNKRPQHF
TRBJ1-5 | TRBV28 | few | NA | TGTGCCAGCAGTTTATTAGCCGGAGCCCGCAATCAGCCCCAGCATTTT | CASSLLAGARNQPQHF
TRBJ1-1 | TRBV5-1 | NA | TRBD1 | TGCGCCAGCAGTTTGGGTCCTCAGGGGGTGTACACTGAAGCTTTCTTT | CASSLGPQGVYTEAFF
TRBJ2-6 | TRBV5-4 | once | NA | TGTGCCAGCAGCCGAGGGGTGTCTGGGGCCAACGTCCTGACTTTC | CASSRGVSGANVLTF
TRBJ2-3 | TRBV5-4 | NA | NA | TGTGCCAGCAGCTTCCTCGACACAGATACGCAGTATTTT | CASSFLDTDTQYF
TRBJ1-2 | TRBV15 | few | TRBD1 | TGTGCCACCAGCAGGGGACAGCCTACTAACTATGGCTACACCTTC | CATSRGQPTNYGYTF
TRBJ2-2 | TRBV6-1 | NA | NA | TGTGCCAGCACCTTCCCTCGATCAACGAACACCGGGGAGCTGTTTTTT | CASTFPRSTNTGELFF
TRBJ2-3 | TRBV6-4 | NA | NA | TGTGCCAGCAGTGACCAGAGACTTCAGGACAAGCCCGGAGATACGCAGTATTTT | CASSDQRLQDKPGDTQYF
TRBJ1-1 | TRBV6-5 | few | NA | TGTGCCAGCAGTTACTCCGGGACCTCAGCTGAAGCTTTCTTT | CASSYSGTSAEAFF
TRBJ2-1 | TRBV7-3 | NA | TRBD2 | TGTGCCAGCAGCGTTTTAGGAGGGAGGGCCGAGAATGAGCAGTTCTTC | CASSVLGGRAENEQFF
TRBJ2-5 | TRBV25-1 | NA | TRBD1 | TGTGCCAGCAGTGATAGGGACAGGGCTACACAAGAGACCCAGTACTTC | CASSDRDRATQETQYF
TRBJ2-7 | TRBV15 | few | NA | TGTGCCACCAGCAGAGCGGGCGGATCTGACTACGAGCAGTACTTC | CATSRAGGSDYEQYF
TRBJ2-3 | TRBV4-2 | NA | TRBD1 | TGTGCCAGCAGCCAACCGGGACAGGGGGCAGATACGCAGTATTTT | CASSQPGQGADTQYF
TRBJ2-7 | TRBV21-1 | NA | NA | TGTGCCAGCAGCGGAAGGGGGGGGGTCCGCCGCGAGCAGTACTTC | CASSGRGGVRREQYF
TRBJ2-3 | TRBV7-3 | NA | TRBD2 | TGTGCCAGCAGCCCAAGTCTAGCGGGAGGTACGCAGTATTTT | CASSPSLAGGTQYF
TRBJ2-7 | TRBV27 | few | NA | TGTGCCAGCAGCCCACTCTCTCTCTACGAGCAGTACTTC | CASSPLSLYEQYF
TRBJ2-3 | TRBV15 | few | TRBD2 | TGTGCCACCAGCAGAGGGACTAGCGGAGCTCGGGCTAGCACAGATACGCAGTATTTT | CATSRGTSGARASTDTQYF
TRBJ2-3 | TRBV4-3 | NA | NA | TGCGCCAGCAGCCAAGAAGTCTGGCTAGCCCTCGGGGATACGCAGTATTTT | CASSQEVWLALGDTQYF
TRBJ2-7 | TRBV20-1 | few | NA | TGCAGTGCCCCCCGAGGGGGAGTCGAGCAGTACTTC | CSAPRGGVEQYF
TRBJ2-7 | TRBV7-2 | NA | NA | TGTGCCAGCAGGTCCGGGACGAAGCAGTACTTC | CASRSGTKQYF
TRBJ2-3 | TRBV19 | NA | NA | TGTGCCAGTAGTATCGGCTATCTCGGCACAGATACGCAGTATTTT | CASSIGYLGTDTQYF
TRBJ2-7 | TRBV28 | NA | NA | TGTGCCAGCAGTTTATTCCCGGGACAAGCCTACGAGCAGTACTTC | CASSLFPGQAYEQYF
TRBJ1-2 | TRBV15 | NA | TRBD1 | TGTGCCACCAGCGACCGGGACAGAACTTTCTATGGCTACACCTTC | CATSDRDRTFYGYTF
TRBJ2-3 | TRBV20-1 | few | TRBD2 | TGCAGTCGATCTGGGACTAGCGGGAGAACAGATACGCAGTATTTT | CSRSGTSGRTDTQYF
TRBJ2-1 | TRBV27 | NA | TRBD1 | TGTGCCAGCTCACGGCAGGGGGCCAACAATGAGCAGTTCTTC | CASSRQGANNEQFF
TRBJ1-1 | TRBV6-1 | NA | NA | TGTGCCAGCAGTGAAGTAAATAGGGCCTTTTTCTTT | CASSEVNRAFFF
TRBJ1-5 | TRBV7-9 | NA | TRBD1 | TGTGCCAGCAGACAGGGGTTTAGCAATCAGCCCCAGCATTTT | CASRQGFSNQPQHF
TRBJ2-1 | TRBV20-1 | NA | TRBD1 | TGCAGTGCTCCGGGGCAGGGGGCTCACAATGAGCAGTTCTTC | CSAPGQGAHNEQFF
TRBJ2-1 | TRBV20-1 | few | NA | TGCAGTGCCCGACTAGTTCTTCACAATGAGCAGTTCTTC | CSARLVLHNEQFF
TRBJ2-7 | TRBV24-1 | NA | NA | TGTGCCACCAGTGATCCAACAGAGAGCTCCTACGAGCAGTACTTC | CATSDPTESSYEQYF
TRBJ2-2 | TRBV7-9 | once | TRBD1 | TGTGCCAGCAGCTTACGACAGGGCCCTAACACCGGGGAGCTGTTTTTT | CASSLRQGPNTGELFF
TRBJ1-1 | TRBV27 | NA | NA | TGTGCCAGCAGTCCTCGTAGGAACACTGAAGCTTTCTTT | CASSPRRNTEAFF
TRBJ2-3 | TRBV7-6 | NA | TRBD2 | TGTGCCAGCAGCCCTATAGCGGGAGGACGCTCAGATACGCAGTATTTT | CASSPIAGGRSDTQYF
TRBJ2-3 | TRBV7-3 | NA | NA | TGTGCCAGCAGCTTAAACAGTTTCTCTGATACGCAGTATTTT | CASSLNSFSDTQYF
TRBJ1-2 | TRBV5-1 | once | NA | TGCGCCAGCAGCTTGGCCGGGGGATTTGGCTACACCTTC | CASSLAGGFGYTF
TRBJ2-4 | TRBV4-2 | once | TRBD2 | TGTGCCAGCAGCCAAGATTCGGCGGGGGAATCTCAGTACTTC | CASSQDSAGESQYF